The present T cell receptor beta chain was sequenced within a study of blood T cells in healthy people across ages. The CDR3 covers 16 residues. The germline V gene encodes CDR1 SSHAT and CDR2 FNYEAQ (reference sequence). Details on this clonotype: The junction does not match germline at one end; this may be a read error.

The donors, aged roughly 6 to 95, were healthy Caucasians from Russia. With a J-beta primer mix and a sample-barcoded 5' primer, a second PCR ran roughly 6 to 11 cycles. Each CDR3 protein gets one entry after TCRdb re-called the 5' RACE reads with MiXCR. The sample carries 1.2 million to 1.5 million distinct CDR3 sequences, 45% to 70% recorded once. Sequencing was performed on blood. This clonotype was obtained from a man aged 18-30 years in good health. V gene TRBV7-7 combines with J gene TRBJ2-5; the match to TRBD1 covers 9 bases. This chain's CDR3 is CASSPVGQGQWETQYF. CDR3 nucleotides: TGTGCTAGCAGCCCCGTGGGACAGGGTCAATGGGAGACCCAGTACTTC.